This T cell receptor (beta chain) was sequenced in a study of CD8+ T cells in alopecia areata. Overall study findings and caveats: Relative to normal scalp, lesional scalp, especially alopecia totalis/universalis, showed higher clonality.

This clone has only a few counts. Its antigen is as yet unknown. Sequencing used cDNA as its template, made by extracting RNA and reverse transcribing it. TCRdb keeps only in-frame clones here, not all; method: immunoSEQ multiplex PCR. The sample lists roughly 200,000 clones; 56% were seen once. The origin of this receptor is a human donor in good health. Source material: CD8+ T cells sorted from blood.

The CDR3 sequence is CASSPWTSGGEQFF. CDR3 DNA: TGCGCCAGCAGCCCCTGGACTAGCGGGGGGGAGCAGTTCTTC. The chain joins TRBV5-1 to TRBJ2-1; TRBD2 matches at 14 bases. The germline CDR1 and CDR2 sequences are SGHRS and YFSETQ. The CDR3 contains 14 residues. The trim removed 4 bases at V and 10 bases at J, leaving 4 bases unmatched. Together with reference TRBV5-1 and TRBJ2-1, the CDR3 gives the full variable domain: KAGVTQTPRYLIKTRGQQVTLSCSPISGHRSVSWYQQTPGQGLQFLFEYFSETQRNKGNFPGRFSGRQFSNSRSEMNVSTLELGDSALYLCASSPWTSGGEQFFGPGTRLTVL.